A single sample is the source of the 16 T cell receptor beta chains below, sequenced in a study of blood T cell repertoires in COVID-19. Assay used: immunoSEQ multiplex PCR; TCRdb lists only in-frame clones, some missing. The sample holds under 300,000 clones, about 90% seen once. Sequences were obtained from PBMCs or T cells enriched from blood (not recorded which). Every receptor here comes from an older woman who had recovered from COVID-19.

The rearrangement uses TRBV28 and TRBJ1-5, with D possibly TRBD1 on 5 matching bases. Germline CDR1 and CDR2: MDHEN and SYDVKM. The CDR3 totals 12 residues. The V and J ends lost 6 bases and 9 bases respectively, with 12 bases between them. The CDR3 loop reads CASSRGSRPQHF. CDR3 DNA: TGTGCCAGCAGCCGGGGGAGTCGGCCCCAGCATTTT.

The chain has TRBV29-1 and TRBJ2-3; 11 nucleotides align to TRBD1. Germline V gives CDR1 SQVTM, CDR2 ANQGSEA. J was trimmed by 6 bases and V by 6 bases; bases with no gene match: 8. This CDR3 has 14 residues. The CDR3 reads CSVYGQGARDTQYF. The DNA for the CDR3 is TGCAGCGTCTATGGACAGGGGGCGAGGGATACGCAGTATTTT.

The chain joins TRBV28 to TRBJ2-3; D uncertain. The germline V gene has CDR1 MDHEN and CDR2 SYDVKM. The CDR3 runs to 15 residues. V lost 5 bases to trimming and J lost 2 bases, with 14 bases between them. CDR3 loop: CASSPWSVTTDTQYF. CDR3 coding DNA: TGTGCCAGCAGTCCTTGGTCGGTAACCACAGATACGCAGTATTTT.

V gene TRBV18 combines with J gene TRBJ2-2, with D possibly matching TRBD1 (5 bases). Germline V CDR1 and CDR2: KGHSH, LQKENI. V dropped 4 bases and J dropped 4 bases, with 13 bases sitting between them. The CDR3 is 15 amino acids. As DNA, the CDR3 is TGTGCCAGCTCACGTGAGACAGTTACCACCGGGGAGCTGTTTTTT. Protein: CASSRETVTTGELFF.

This sequence joins TRBV18 and TRBJ2-1; 8 nucleotides align to TRBD2. The germline V gene encodes CDR1 KGHSH and CDR2 LQKENI. This CDR3 spans 15 amino acids. The V and J ends lost 5 bases and 8 bases, in that order; junction bases with no gene match: 11. In DNA, the CDR3 is TGTGCCAGCTCATCGGGGACTAGTGGGAGGTATGAGCAGTTCTTC. It specifies CASSSGTSGRYEQFF.

The V call is TRBV5-6, the J call TRBJ1-6, with 7 nucleotides matching TRBD1. The germline CDR1 and CDR2 sequences are SGHDT and YYEEEE. V dropped 1 base and J dropped 10; count of bases not matched to a gene: 14. CDR3 length: 17 residues. The CDR3 nucleotides read TGTGCCAGCAGCTTGCCCGAAGGGGGCGGGCAAAGGTCACCCCTCCACTTT. Translated: CASSLPEGGGQRSPLHF.

The J gene is TRBJ1-1, the V gene TRBV29-1; D gene ambiguous. CDR1 is SQVTM and CDR2 is ANQGSEA in the germline V gene. V gave up 3 bases and J gave up 4 bases, with 12 bases separating them. The CDR3 runs to 13 residues. The CDR3 loop reads CSVDPPGITEAFF. The CDR3, as DNA: TGCAGCGTTGATCCCCCGGGGATCACTGAAGCTTTCTTT.

The genes are TRBV5-8 and TRBJ2-7, with D possibly matching TRBD2 (6 bases). The CDR3 runs 14 residues. The germline gives CDR1 SGHTS, CDR2 YDEGEE. Trimming took off 6 bases at V and 3 bases at J, with 16 bases between the two ends. Here the CDR3 DNA reads TGTGCCAGCATCAAGACTAGTGGGGGCTACGAGCAGTACTTC. Translated, it gives CASIKTSGGYEQYF.

The CDR3 sequence: CASSLRTEAFF. CDR3 sequence (DNA): TGTGCCAGCAGTTTGAGGACTGAAGCTTTCTTT. The chain employs TRBV28 and TRBJ1-1; D remains ambiguous. The CDR3 covers 11 residues. V lost 3 bases, J lost 5 bases, and 4 bases lay in between. The V gene's germline CDR1 is MDHEN and CDR2 SYDVKM.

The chain combines TRBV10-2 with TRBJ1-5, with TRBD1 as a possible D gene (6 bases). The CDR3 sequence is 15 residues long. From germline, CDR1 is WSHSY and CDR2 SAAADI. V lost 2 bases, J lost 7 bases, and 15 bases lay in between. The CDR3 coding sequence is TGCGCCAGCAGTGAGCGGACAGCCTCTTCGCAGCCCCAGCATTTT. Translated, it gives CASSERTASSQPQHF.

The CDR3 region has the DNA TGTGCCAGCAGCACGGGAGGCAGGGCGATGAACACTGAAGCTTTCTTT. Translated: CASSTGGRAMNTEAFF. The chain uses TRBV7-9 and TRBJ1-1; a possible D gene is TRBD1 (5 bases). Trimming stripped 5 bases from V and 0 bases from J, with 16 bases between. The germline CDR1 and CDR2 sequences are SEHNR and FQNEAQ (reference sequence). CDR3 length: 16 amino acids.

This clone was seen only a few times. The chain has TRBV7-2 and TRBJ2-2, with D tentatively TRBD1 (5 bases). This CDR3 is built from 15 residues. Germline V lookup: CDR1 SGHTA, CDR2 FQGNSA. Trimming cost V 3 bases and J 3 bases, with 11 bases left between them. CDR3 protein: CASSFRRVDTGELFF. The CDR3 nucleotides read TGTGCCAGCAGCTTCCGCAGGGTAGACACCGGGGAGCTGTTTTTT.

The chain combines TRBV27 with TRBJ2-1; 9 bases match TRBD1. Germline CDR1 is MNHEY and CDR2 is SMNVEV (reference sequence). The CDR3 loop spans 17 amino acids. V shed 7 bases and J 6 bases; nucleotides not matched to a gene: 16. The CDR3 DNA reads TGTGCCAGCACCTCTACTATACGAGGACAGGGGAGCAATGAGCAGTTCTTC. Amino acids: CASTSTIRGQGSNEQFF.

The chain has TRBV5-1 and TRBJ2-3; TRBD1 aligns across 8 bases. V lost 4 bases to trimming and J lost 6 bases; unmatched junction nucleotides: 7. The CDR3 spans 14 residues. CDR1 and CDR2 from the germline V gene are SGHRS and YFSETQ. The CDR3 protein is CASSIGQGRDTQYF. CDR3 DNA: TGCGCCAGCAGCATCGGACAGGGACGCGATACGCAGTATTTT.

This chain joins TRBV28 and TRBJ1-5, with a weak D call TRBD1 (6 bases). The CDR3 extends over 13 amino acids. V was trimmed by 9 bases and J by 0 bases, leaving 9 bases between them. From germline, CDR1 is MDHEN and CDR2 SYDVKM. This CDR3 is CASQGNSNQPQHF. CDR3 nucleotide sequence: TGTGCCAGTCAGGGGAATAGCAATCAGCCCCAGCATTTT.

The rearrangement joins TRBV7-2 to TRBJ1-1, with D unresolved. The germline gives CDR1 SGHTA, CDR2 FQGNSA. The V and J ends lost 2 bases and 0 bases respectively, with 16 bases between them. The CDR3 runs to 17 residues. CDR3 coding DNA: TGTGCCAGCAGCTTATTTGGTGGACGGAGGCTGAACACTGAAGCTTTCTTT. This gives the protein CASSLFGGRRLNTEAFF. The full variable domain, completed using reference TRBV7-2 and TRBJ1-1, is GAGVSQSPSNKVTEKGKDVELRCDPISGHTALYWYRQSLGQGLEFLIYFQGNSAPDKSGLPSDRFSAERTGGSVSTLTIQRTQQEDSAVYLCASSLFGGRRLNTEAFFGQGTRLTVV.